This T cell receptor beta chain originates from a study of cytomegalovirus exposure and HLA in healthy donors. Background on the study: A subsequent analysis reported that the 100 to 150 validation repertoires were produced on the same platform that had also been used for the approximately 710 first-cohort repertoires. General study findings and limits: The study listed some 160 cytomegalovirus-associated TCR beta chains. Whilst most TCR sequences proved rare, a subset of public TCRs occurred across many donors. Researchers reported that a few CMV-associated chains were confirmed in vitro as CMV antigen-specific.

For this clone: Its antigen remains unidentified.

The germline gives CDR1 SGHVS, CDR2 FNYEAQ. The CDR3 spans 14 residues. The V end lost 3 bases, the J end lost 5 bases, and 13 bases lay between the germline ends. Profiling relied on immunoSEQ multiplex PCR, and the TCRdb table lists in-frame clones only, not all of them. The data show some 120,000 clones, 89% seen once. Source material: PBMCs. The chain joins TRBV7-6 to TRBJ1-1, with D tentatively TRBD1 (6 bases). The receptor comes from a woman younger than 30 in good health and CMV-seronegative. This CDR3 reads CASSFSTGATEAFF. Here the CDR3 DNA reads TGTGCCAGCAGCTTCTCGACAGGAGCTACTGAAGCTTTCTTT. The whole variable domain, filled in from reference TRBV7-6 and TRBJ1-1, reads GAGVSQSPRYKVTKRGQDVALRCDPISGHVSLYWYRQALGQGPEFLTYFNYEAQQDKSGLPNDRFSAERPEGSISTLTIQRTEQRDSAMYRCASSFSTGATEAFFGQGTRLTVV.